This TCR beta chain was recovered during a study of PD-1 blockade in classical Hodgkin lymphoma. Regarding the study as a whole: Patients who initiated nivolumab within 1 year of ASCT were excluded. Baseline TCR diversity was reportedly lower in newly diagnosed patients than healthy donors. Baseline diversity was lower in partial responders and progressors than complete responders. Repertoires differed for reasons still undefined, possibly disease activity or prior therapy.

This clone is medium-sized by share. Its antigen is not identified. The CDR3 is 14 amino acids. Per germline, CDR1 GTSNPN and CDR2 SVGIG (reference sequence). V lost 1 base, J lost 3 bases, and 10 bases lay in between. The method was immunoSEQ multiplex PCR; TCRdb's version includes in-frame clones alone and lacks a portion of them. The table includes 10,000 or so clones, roughly 72% detected once. The time point here: cycle 4 day 1 (C4D1), after more than five weeks of nivolumab. Each of the patients experienced relapse following autologous stem cell transplantation, and their brentuximab vedotin exposure differed. Negative selection with magnets was how CD8+ T cells were isolated from the thawed PBMCs.

The sequence was collected from a human donor with classical Hodgkin lymphoma. The J gene is TRBJ1-3, the V gene TRBV30; D possibly corresponds to TRBD1 (6 bases). Source: CD8+ T cells from blood, taken before the fourth cycle of nivolumab. CDR3 coding DNA: TGTGCCTGGAGTGCCGGGACATATGGAAACACCATATATTTT. Encoded protein: CAWSAGTYGNTIYF.